Shown below are 23 T cell receptor beta chains from a single sample sequenced in a study of blood T cell repertoires in COVID-19. Assay used: immunoSEQ multiplex PCR; TCRdb lists only in-frame clones, some missing. The sample lists about 240,000 clones; under 85% were seen once. Material for sequencing was peripheral blood. The receptors stem from a man aged 25-45 years who had recovered from COVID-19.

This clone showed up many times. The chain is built from TRBV2 and TRBJ1-1; D may be TRBD1 (6 bases). Germline V gene sequence: CDR1 SNHLY, CDR2 FYNNEI. The CDR3 totals 14 residues. Trimming left V 8 bases short and J 4 bases short, with 17 bases between. The CDR3: CASGGRGGTTEAFF. The CDR3 DNA reads TGTGCCAGCGGCGGGAGGGGGGGTACCACTGAAGCTTTCTTT. The variable domain in full, completed from reference TRBV2 and TRBJ1-1, reads EPEVTQTPSHQVTQMGQEVILRCVPISNHLYFYWYRQILGQKVEFLVSFYNNEISEKSEIFDDQFSVERPDGSNFTLKIRSTKLEDSAMYFCASGGRGGTTEAFFGQGTRLTVV.

The chain recombines TRBV6-6 with TRBJ1-6; no definite D call. CDR1 MNHNY and CDR2 SVGAGI come from the germline V gene (reference sequence). V lost 2 bases and J 10 bases, leaving 18 bases between the germline ends. The CDR3 is 16 amino acids. Written as DNA, the CDR3 is TGTGCCAGCAGTTACGGGGAGGTTCTACGAGGGTCACCCCTCCACTTT. This codes for CASSYGEVLRGSPLHF.

In nucleotides, the CDR3 is TGCGCCAGCAGCTTGGGGGACAAACTATATGGCTACACCTTC. Its translation: CASSLGDKLYGYTF. The rearrangement links TRBV5-1 to TRBJ1-2, with D possibly matching TRBD1 (6 bases). Germline V CDR1 and CDR2: SGHRS, YFSETQ. V lost 0 bases to trimming and J lost 5 bases, with 11 bases between them. The CDR3 has 14 residues.

This sequence joins TRBV7-8 and TRBJ2-7; D ambiguous. Between the trimmed V and J ends, which lost 2 bases and 2 bases, there was a span of 16 bases. Germline loops: CDR1 SGHVS, CDR2 FQNEAQ. The CDR3 has 16 amino acids. The CDR3 coding sequence is TGTGCCAGCAGCTTATCGGCAGGTCCCTCCCCCTACGAGCAGTACTTC. Translated: CASSLSAGPSPYEQYF. The complete variable domain, with remaining parts taken from reference TRBV7-8 and TRBJ2-7, reads GAGVSQSPRYKVAKRGQDVALRCDPISGHVSLFWYQQALGQGPEFLTYFQNEAQLDKSGLPSDRFFAERPEGSVSTLKIQRTQQEDSAVYLCASSLSAGPSPYEQYFGPGTRLTVT.

This chain uses TRBV5-1 with TRBJ1-1, with D tentatively TRBD1 (6 bases). With 0 bases removed from V and 8 bases from J, the gap between germline ends came to 8 bases. The CDR3 sequence is 12 residues long. Germline CDR1 is SGHRS and CDR2 is YFSETQ. CDR3 nucleotide sequence: TGCGCCAGCAGCTTGGGGGGGCTGGAAGCTTTCTTT. This gives the protein CASSLGGLEAFF. Filled out from reference TRBV5-1 and TRBJ1-1, the complete variable domain reads KAGVTQTPRYLIKTRGQQVTLSCSPISGHRSVSWYQQTPGQGLQFLFEYFSETQRNKGNFPGRFSGRQFSNSRSEMNVSTLELGDSALYLCASSLGGLEAFFGQGTRLTVV.

The J gene is TRBJ2-2, the V gene TRBV23-1, with D maybe TRBD2 (7 bases). TRBV23-1 is an ORF for which the function is uncertain. The CDR3 loop spans 16 amino acids. The V gene lost 6 bases and the J gene lost 2 bases, with 16 bases spanning the gap. The DNA for the CDR3 is TGCGCCAGCAGCCGTATCGGGGGGCTCAACACCGGGGAGCTGTTTTTT. It yields the protein CASSRIGGLNTGELFF.

The genes are TRBV28 and TRBJ2-3; D is ambiguous. The CDR3 sequence is 14 residues long. CDR1 is MDHEN and CDR2 is SYDVKM in the germline V gene. Trimming took off 5 bases at V and 4 bases at J, with 13 bases between the two ends. The CDR3 bases are TGTGCCAGCAGTGTACTAAGGTTTCCAGATACGCAGTATTTT. Protein product: CASSVLRFPDTQYF.

The chain has TRBV4-2 and TRBJ1-5; 9 bases fit TRBD1. Germline CDR1 LGHNA, CDR2 YNFKEQ. The length of the CDR3 is 16 residues. J was trimmed by 6 bases and V by 0 bases; bases with no gene match: 6. The CDR3 loop reads CASSQDEDRGGQPQHF. The CDR3 region has the DNA TGTGCCAGCAGCCAAGACGAGGACAGGGGCGGTCAGCCCCAGCATTTT.

The chain has TRBV9 and TRBJ1-6; D is unresolved. There are 16 residues in the CDR3. Trimming took 0 bases from V and 8 from J, leaving 15 bases between them. Germline CDR1 reads SGDLS; CDR2 reads YYNGEE. The CDR3 loop is CASSVGEIPLYSPLHF. The CDR3 nucleotides read TGTGCCAGCAGCGTAGGGGAGATCCCTTTATATTCACCCCTCCACTTT.

This rearrangement joins TRBV7-2 to TRBJ2-7; 7 nucleotides agree with TRBD1. The trim removed 0 bases at V and 2 bases at J, leaving 1 base unmatched. CDR1 SGHTA and CDR2 FQGNSA come from the germline V gene. The length of the CDR3 is 14 residues. Here the CDR3 reads CASSLAGGPYEQYF. CDR3 DNA sequence: TGTGCCAGCAGCTTAGCAGGGGGCCCCTACGAGCAGTACTTC.

The gene calls are TRBV5-6 and TRBJ1-1, with D maybe TRBD1 (6 bases). This CDR3 comprises 16 residues. Germline V gene data show CDR1 as SGHDT and CDR2 as YYEEEE. Trimming shortened V by 4 bases and J by 0 bases, and 16 bases separated the two germline ends. The CDR3 is CASSTPGGPLNTEAFF. The CDR3 bases are TGTGCCAGCAGCACCCCCGGGGGGCCATTGAACACTGAAGCTTTCTTT.

The rearrangement uses TRBV7-9 and TRBJ2-1, with TRBD2 as a possible D gene (6 bases). V lost 8 bases, J lost 7 bases, and 18 bases lay in between. Germline V gene sequence: CDR1 SEHNR, CDR2 FQNEAQ (reference sequence). The CDR3 consists of 14 residues. The CDR3 DNA follows: TGTGCCAGCTGGACCGGGAGCCGGGGGAATGAGCAGTTCTTC. It codes for CASWTGSRGNEQFF.

The rearrangement links TRBV10-3 to TRBJ2-2; possible D gene TRBD1, 7 bases. The CDR3 extends over 14 amino acids. V was pared by 11 bases and J by 6 bases, with 19 bases between. CDR1 is ENHRY, CDR2 SYGVKD, per germline. The CDR3 region has the DNA TGTGCCTCACGGGGGACAGATCGTGCCGGGGAGCTGTTTTTT. It codes for CASRGTDRAGELFF.

V gene TRBV6-5 combines with J gene TRBJ1-2; a possible D gene is TRBD1 (5 bases). Germline CDR1 is MNHEY and CDR2 is SVGAGI. Trimming cost V 5 bases and J 4 bases, with 14 bases left between them. This CDR3 has 14 amino acids. In DNA, the CDR3 is TGTGCCAGCAGTCCCACCGACAGCTTCTATGGCTACACCTTC. This codes for CASSPTDSFYGYTF.

The chain links TRBV27 to TRBJ1-1; D not certain. V lost 6 bases, J lost 4 bases, and 12 bases lay in between. This CDR3 region has 13 residues. The germline V gene encodes CDR1 MNHEY and CDR2 SMNVEV (reference sequence). The CDR3 nucleotides read TGTGCCAGCAGCCCCCAAGGGAGCACTGAAGCTTTCTTT. Residues: CASSPQGSTEAFF.

In its sample, this clone was seen once. The V and J genes are TRBV4-2 and TRBJ2-1; 7 bases are shared with TRBD2. CDR3 length equals 16 residues. CDR1 and CDR2 (germline): LGHNA, YNFKEQ. Germline trimming cut 0 bases from V and 4 bases from J; bases unmatched to any gene: 6. CDR3 in DNA: TGTGCCAGCAGCCAAGAAGGTGGGAGGGTTTACAATGAGCAGTTCTTC. Protein sequence: CASSQEGGRVYNEQFF.

The J gene is TRBJ1-3, the V gene TRBV5-1; 11 bases fit TRBD1. The CDR3 sequence is 15 residues long. CDR1 is SGHRS and CDR2 is YFSETQ in the germline V gene. V was pared by 7 bases and J by 1 base, with 4 bases of the junction left unmatched. CDR3 in amino acids: CASGTGGLSGNTIYF. CDR3 sequence (DNA): TGCGCCAGCGGGACAGGGGGGCTATCTGGAAACACCATATATTTT.

CDR3: CASRDNPGGKNIQYF. CDR3 coding DNA: TGCGCCAGCCGGGACAACCCTGGAGGCAAAAACATTCAGTACTTC. The chain links TRBV5-1 to TRBJ2-4; TRBD1 might be the D (6 bases). Germline CDR1 is SGHRS and CDR2 is YFSETQ. The CDR3 contains 15 residues. V was shortened by 7 bases and J by 3 bases, with 17 bases between the two germline ends.

The J gene is TRBJ2-2, the V gene TRBV7-2, with 8 bases aligning to TRBD2. Germline loops: CDR1 SGHTA, CDR2 FQGNSA. V dropped 3 bases and J dropped 7; count of bases not matched to a gene: 4. The length of the CDR3 is 14 residues. The CDR3 protein is CASSLSGGRGELFF. The CDR3 DNA reads TGTGCCAGCAGCTTGAGCGGGGGTCGCGGGGAGCTGTTTTTT.

V usage is TRBV6-5 and J usage is TRBJ1-1; TRBD1 is a possible D gene (6 bases). V was trimmed by 5 bases and J by 4 bases, leaving 14 bases between them. This CDR3 region has 14 residues. The germline CDR1 and CDR2 sequences are MNHEY and SVGAGI. CDR3 coding DNA: TGTGCCAGCAGTCCCCAGGGGTGGAGCACTGAAGCTTTCTTT. Translating gives CASSPQGWSTEAFF.

This clone was counted between two and nine times. The chain is built from TRBV11-2 and TRBJ1-1; perhaps TRBD1 as D (5 bases). Germline CDR1 reads SGHAT; CDR2 reads FQNNGV. The CDR3 spans 14 residues. V was shortened by 5 bases and J by 4 bases, with 14 bases between the two germline ends. The CDR3 loop reads CASSGLQGFTEAFF. In DNA, the CDR3 is TGTGCCAGCAGCGGCCTCCAGGGTTTCACTGAAGCTTTCTTT.

The chain joins TRBV27 to TRBJ1-5, with 8 bases fitting TRBD1. This CDR3 has 13 amino acids. Looked up from germline, CDR1 is MNHEY and CDR2 is SMNVEV (reference sequence). The V segment lost 7 bases and the J segment 7 bases; nucleotides outside the gene matches: 6. The CDR3 protein is CASTRGRGQPQHF. CDR3 sequence (DNA): TGTGCCAGCACCAGGGGGCGAGGGCAGCCCCAGCATTTT.

The rearrangement joins TRBV3-1 (or the pseudogene TRBV3-2) to TRBJ2-1; 7 bases match TRBD1. This CDR3 spans 13 amino acids. Trimming removed 1 base from V and 12 bases from J; junction bases left unmatched: 6. Germline values: CDR1 LGHDT, CDR2 YNNKEL (reference sequence). The CDR3 sequence is CASSQGQGSGQFF. CDR3 sequence (DNA): TGTGCCAGCAGCCAAGGACAGGGTTCCGGGCAGTTCTTC.